Listed here are 11 T cell receptor beta chains from one sample, sequenced in a study of response to subunit inactivated influenza vaccine (dated by TCRdb to the late 2010s). Library method: RT-PCR. Instrument used: Illumina HiSeq 2500. TCRdb cleaned the public reads at Q25 with fastp, built clones with MiXCR and kept in-frame beta chains. Merged by CDR3 protein, the rows form single entries marked with the most common genes and DNA. The sample table contains 150,000 to 200,000 distinct CDR3 sequences; only one count was recorded for roughly a tenth of them. The ten largest clones represent roughly a third of the sample. The specimen comprised CD8+ T cells sorted from PBMCs, sampled less than 30 months after vaccination. These receptors all come from a man aged 50 to 69 who received an inactivated influenza vaccine. Donor details come from another sample of the same person, matched by shared clones.

This clonotype was counted between two and nine times. The V gene is TRBV7-6, the J gene TRBJ2-3; 15 bases match TRBD2. Germline V gene data show CDR1 as SGHVS and CDR2 as FNYEAQ. This CDR3 has 17 amino acids. J gave up 4 bases and V 5 bases, and 7 bases lay outside the gene matches. CDR3 nucleotides: TGTGCCAGCAGCGCAGGACTAGCGGGGGGGCCTTCAGATACGCAGTATTTT. Translated: CASSAGLAGGPSDTQYF.

This clonotype has ten or more counts. The chain combines TRBV18 with TRBJ2-5; D remains ambiguous. Germline V gives CDR1 KGHSH, CDR2 LQKENI. With 2 bases removed from V and 4 bases from J, the gap between germline ends came to 8 bases. CDR3 size: 13 residues. CDR3 sequence: CASSPWARETQYF. The DNA for the CDR3 is TGTGCCAGCTCACCATGGGCGCGAGAGACCCAGTACTTC.

This clonotype was seen a handful of times. The chain carries TRBV29-1 and TRBJ2-1; 11 nucleotides line up with TRBD1. V lost 3 bases and J lost 2; bases outside the gene matches: 6. CDR1 is SQVTM and CDR2 is ANQGSEA in the germline V gene. The CDR3 has 16 amino acids. The CDR3, as DNA: TGCAGCGTTGACCGGGACAGGGGGTCCCCCTACAATGAGCAGTTCTTC. Residues: CSVDRDRGSPYNEQFF.

This chain uses TRBV2 with TRBJ2-1; TRBD2 might be the D (6 bases). This CDR3 has 13 amino acids. V gave up 6 bases and J gave up 7 bases, with 13 bases separating them. Germline assignment: CDR1 SNHLY and CDR2 FYNNEI. This chain's CDR3 is CASSGGRGNEQFF. In DNA, the CDR3 is TGTGCCAGCAGCGGGGGTCGTGGAAATGAGCAGTTCTTC.

Many counts were recorded for this clonotype. The chain links TRBV6-5 to TRBJ2-1; the match to TRBD1 covers 7 bases. V shed 0 bases, J shed 5 bases, and the junction held 1 base outside the gene matches. CDR3 length equals 14 residues. Germline V gene lookup returns CDR1 MNHEY and CDR2 SVGAGI. The CDR3 DNA reads TGTGCCAGCAGTTACTCGGGACAGCACAATGAGCAGTTCTTC. Encoded protein: CASSYSGQHNEQFF.

This clonotype has more than one count but fewer than ten. In DNA, the CDR3 is TGTGCCAGCAGCTTGGACAGGGGTTTTCGCGAGCAGTACTTC. Translated, it gives CASSLDRGFREQYF. The chain couples TRBV5-6 to TRBJ2-7; TRBD1 aligns across 7 bases. Germline lookup yields CDR1 SGHDT and CDR2 YYEEEE. CDR3 length equals 14 residues. Losses at the gene ends were 0 bases for V and 6 bases for J; bases not matched to a gene: 6. The whole variable domain, remainder taken from reference TRBV5-6 and TRBJ2-7, is DAGVTQSPTHLIKTRGQQVTLRCSPKSGHDTVSWYQQALGQGPQFIFQYYEEEERQRGNFPDRFSGHQFPNYSSELNVNALLLGDSALYLCASSLDRGFREQYFGPGTRLTVT.

Many counts were recorded for this clonotype. The rearrangement uses TRBV6-2 or TRBV6-3 and TRBJ2-7, with D tentatively TRBD1 or TRBD2 (5 bases each). The CDR3 length is 14 residues. From germline, CDR1 is MNHEY and CDR2 SVGEGT. V was pared by 1 base and J by 1 base, with 8 bases between. The CDR3 DNA is TGTGCCAGCAGTTACTGGGACGGATCCTACGAGCAGTACTTC. Translating gives CASSYWDGSYEQYF.

This chain uses TRBV18 with TRBJ2-2, with D uncertain. The CDR3 extends over 14 amino acids. V was cut by 6 bases and J by 4 bases, with 12 bases left in between. Germline CDR1 and CDR2: KGHSH and LQKENI. As DNA, the CDR3 is TGTGCCAGCTCTCCCGCTCCGTCCACCGGGGAGCTGTTTTTT. Its translation is CASSPAPSTGELFF. Full variable domain (remainder filled in from reference TRBV18 and TRBJ2-2): NAGVMQNPRHLVRRRGQEARLRCSPMKGHSHVYWYRQLPEEGLKFMVYLQKENIIDESGMPKERFSAEFPKEGPSILRIQQVVRGDSAAYFCASSPAPSTGELFFGEGSRLTVL.

This clonotype was detected a few times. The chain uses TRBV7-8 and TRBJ2-5; D possibly corresponds to TRBD1 (5 bases). With 2 bases removed from V and 2 bases from J, the gap between germline ends came to 12 bases. CDR3 length: 15 amino acids. Germline loops: CDR1 SGHVS, CDR2 FQNEAQ. The CDR3 is CASSLIVGRQETQYF. In DNA form, the CDR3 reads TGTGCCAGCAGCTTAATTGTGGGGCGGCAAGAGACCCAGTACTTC.

This clonotype has a count of ten or more. In DNA form, the CDR3 reads TGCGCCAGCAGCCAGGTTCAGGGTTTAGCCAAAAACATTCAGTACTTC. It encodes CASSQVQGLAKNIQYF. The chain has TRBV4-1 and TRBJ2-4, with a tentative D call TRBD1 (5 bases). V dropped 3 bases and J dropped 0 bases, with 12 bases sitting between them. This CDR3 contains 16 residues. CDR1 and CDR2 (germline): MGHRA, YSYEKL.

This clonotype was picked up a small number of times. The chain couples TRBV7-2 to TRBJ2-1; weak D call: TRBD1 (5 bases). There are 15 residues in the CDR3. Trimming pared 5 bases from V and 5 bases from J, leaving 16 bases between. The V gene's germline CDR1 is SGHTA and CDR2 FQGNSA. The CDR3 region has the DNA TGTGCCAGCAGCCCATTAGGGGTCGGACACAATGAGCAGTTCTTC. Translating it yields CASSPLGVGHNEQFF.